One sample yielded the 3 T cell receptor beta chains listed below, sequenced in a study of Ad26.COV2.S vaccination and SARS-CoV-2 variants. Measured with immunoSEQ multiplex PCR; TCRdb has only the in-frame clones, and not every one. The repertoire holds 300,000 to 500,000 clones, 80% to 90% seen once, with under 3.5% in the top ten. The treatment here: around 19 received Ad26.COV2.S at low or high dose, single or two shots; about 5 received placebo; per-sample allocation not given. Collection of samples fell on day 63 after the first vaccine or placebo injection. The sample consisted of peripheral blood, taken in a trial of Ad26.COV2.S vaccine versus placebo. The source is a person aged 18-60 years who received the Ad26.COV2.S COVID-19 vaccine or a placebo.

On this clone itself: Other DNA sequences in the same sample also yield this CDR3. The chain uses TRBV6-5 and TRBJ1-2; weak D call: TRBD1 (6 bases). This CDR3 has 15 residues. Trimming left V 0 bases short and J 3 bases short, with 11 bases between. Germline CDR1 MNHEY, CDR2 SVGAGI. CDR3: CASSYSSRGDYGYTF. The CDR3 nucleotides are TGTGCCAGCAGTTACTCGAGCAGGGGAGACTATGGCTACACCTTC.

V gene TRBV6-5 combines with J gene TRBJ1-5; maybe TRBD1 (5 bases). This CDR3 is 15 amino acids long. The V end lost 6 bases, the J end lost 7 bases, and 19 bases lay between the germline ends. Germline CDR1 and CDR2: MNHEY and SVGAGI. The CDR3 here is CASRSLTGRGQPQHF. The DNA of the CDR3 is TGTGCCAGCAGGAGCCTCACAGGAAGAGGACAGCCCCAGCATTTT.

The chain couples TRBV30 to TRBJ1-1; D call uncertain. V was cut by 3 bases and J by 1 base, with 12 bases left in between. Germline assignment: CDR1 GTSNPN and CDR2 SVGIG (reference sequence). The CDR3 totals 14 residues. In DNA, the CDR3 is TGTGCCTGGAGGCCCCGGGCTTGGAACACTGAAGCTTTCTTT. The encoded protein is CAWRPRAWNTEAFF.